The clone carrying this T cell receptor (beta chain) was found many times. Time point meaning: after trial treatment. The treatment here: LDRT plus nivolumab, ipilimumab, low-dose cyclophosphamide and aspirin (RACIN trial). Low-dose radiotherapy and low-dose cyclophosphamide, together with aspirin, ipilimumab and nivolumab, were given to donors. Primers targeting TRAV and TRBV primed first-strand cDNA, covering alpha and beta chains. TCR amplification involved about 19 PCR cycles with a constant-region primer and V-primer adapter. Using its own MiXCR run on the reads, TCRdb lists one record per CDR3 protein. The data hold approximately 84,000 distinct CDR3 sequences, with less than 20% observed a single time. The sample belongs to a study of low-dose radiotherapy and immunotherapy resistance in tumors. For the study at large: Every two weeks, cyclophosphamide 200 mg/m2 was infused one day before radiation plus immunotherapy.

The length of the CDR3 is 17 residues. Germline lookup yields CDR1 GTSNPN and CDR2 SVGIG (reference sequence). Trimming cost V 1 base and J 2 bases; bases outside gene matches: 12. The genes are TRBV30 and TRBJ2-7; 9 bases match TRBD2. Source: PBMCs, taken after low-dose radiotherapy plus immunotherapy. The TCR was taken from a male donor with prostate cancer. The CDR3 protein is CAWSEGLATTLPYEQYF. The CDR3 DNA reads as TGTGCCTGGAGTGAAGGACTAGCGACCACTTTACCCTACGAGCAGTACTTC. Using reference TRBV30 and TRBJ2-7 for the parts outside the CDR3, the full variable domain is SQTIHQWPATLVQPVGSPLSLECTVEGTSNPNLYWYRQAAGRGLQLLFYSVGIGQISSEVPQNLSASRPQDRQFILSSKKLLLSDSGFYLCAWSEGLATTLPYEQYFGPGTRLTVT.